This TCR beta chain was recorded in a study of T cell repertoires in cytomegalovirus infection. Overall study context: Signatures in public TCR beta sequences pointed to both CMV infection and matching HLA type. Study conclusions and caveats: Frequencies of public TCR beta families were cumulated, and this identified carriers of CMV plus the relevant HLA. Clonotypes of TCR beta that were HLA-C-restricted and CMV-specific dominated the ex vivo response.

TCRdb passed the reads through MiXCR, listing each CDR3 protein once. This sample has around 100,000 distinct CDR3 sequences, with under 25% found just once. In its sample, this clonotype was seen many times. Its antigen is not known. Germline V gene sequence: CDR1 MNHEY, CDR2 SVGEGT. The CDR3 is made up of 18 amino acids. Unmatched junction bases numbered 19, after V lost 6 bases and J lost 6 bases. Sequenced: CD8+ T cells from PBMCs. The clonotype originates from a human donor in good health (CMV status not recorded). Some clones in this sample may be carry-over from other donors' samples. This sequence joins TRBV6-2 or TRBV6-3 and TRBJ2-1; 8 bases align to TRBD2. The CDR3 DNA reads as TGTGCCAGCAGGGACTGGCTCGTGCGGGAGGAAGGTAGCAATGAGCAGTTCTTC. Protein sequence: CASRDWLVREEGSNEQFF.